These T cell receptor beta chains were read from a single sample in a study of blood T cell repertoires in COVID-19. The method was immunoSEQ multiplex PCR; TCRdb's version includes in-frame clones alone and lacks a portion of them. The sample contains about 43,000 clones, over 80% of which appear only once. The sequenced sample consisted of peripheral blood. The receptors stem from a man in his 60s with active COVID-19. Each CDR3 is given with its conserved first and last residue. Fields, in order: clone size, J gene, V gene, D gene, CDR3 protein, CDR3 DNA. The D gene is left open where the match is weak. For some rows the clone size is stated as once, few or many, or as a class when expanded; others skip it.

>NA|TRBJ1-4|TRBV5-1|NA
CASRTSPGAQEKLFF
TGCGCCAGCAGAACGTCACCGGGAGCACAGGAAAAACTGTTTTTT
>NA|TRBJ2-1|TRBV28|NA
CASSTGLHNEQFF
TGTGCCAGCAGTACAGGGTTGCACAATGAGCAGTTCTTC
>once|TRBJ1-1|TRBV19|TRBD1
CASSIGGTGAPNTEAFF
TGTGCCAGTAGTATTGGCGGGACAGGGGCTCCGAACACTGAAGCTTTCTTT
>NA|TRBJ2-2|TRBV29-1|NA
CSVWEQTGELFF
TGCAGCGTCTGGGAGCAGACCGGGGAGCTGTTTTTT
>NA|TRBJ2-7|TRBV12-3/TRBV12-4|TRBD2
CASSTSGREQYF
TGTGCCAGCAGTACTAGCGGGAGGGAGCAGTACTTC
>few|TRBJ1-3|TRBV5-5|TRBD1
CASSTVDRGYSGNTIYF
TGTGCCAGCAGCACCGTCGACAGGGGGTACTCTGGAAACACCATATATTTT
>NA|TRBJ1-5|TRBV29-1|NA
CSVEEGRGQPQHF
TGCAGCGTTGAAGAAGGCAGGGGACAGCCCCAGCATTTT
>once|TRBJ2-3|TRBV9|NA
CASSPRSGGSADTQYF
TGTGCCAGCAGCCCACGTTCAGGGGGGAGCGCAGATACGCAGTATTTT
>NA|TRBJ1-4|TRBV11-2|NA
CASSFGFSAVQGFGEKLFF
TGTGCCAGCAGCTTTGGGTTTTCCGCGGTTCAGGGGTTCGGAGAAAAACTGTTTTTT
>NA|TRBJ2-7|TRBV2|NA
CASSEYPKSSYEQYF
TGTGCCAGCAGTGAATACCCGAAGAGCTCCTACGAGCAGTACTTC
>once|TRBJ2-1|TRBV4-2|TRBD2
CASSQPGGRDNEQFF
TGTGCCAGCAGCCAGCCGGGCGGGAGGGACAATGAGCAGTTCTTC
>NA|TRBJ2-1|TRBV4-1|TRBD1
CASSQDRGAGQGWNNAYNEQFF
TGCGCCAGCAGCCAAGATCGAGGGGCGGGACAGGGGTGGAATAATGCCTACAATGAGCAGTTCTTC
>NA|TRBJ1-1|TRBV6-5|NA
CASSSTAVTEAFF
TGTGCCAGCAGCTCAACAGCTGTCACTGAAGCTTTCTTT
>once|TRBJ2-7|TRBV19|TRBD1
CASSIGTGRYEQYF
TGTGCCAGTAGTATAGGGACAGGGAGGTACGAGCAGTACTTC
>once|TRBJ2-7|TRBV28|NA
CASTAGSYEQYF
TGTGCCAGCACCGCAGGGTCCTACGAGCAGTACTTC
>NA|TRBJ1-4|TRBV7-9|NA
CASSLVSWGANEKLFF
TGTGCCAGCAGCTTAGTATCGTGGGGGGCTAATGAAAAACTGTTTTTT